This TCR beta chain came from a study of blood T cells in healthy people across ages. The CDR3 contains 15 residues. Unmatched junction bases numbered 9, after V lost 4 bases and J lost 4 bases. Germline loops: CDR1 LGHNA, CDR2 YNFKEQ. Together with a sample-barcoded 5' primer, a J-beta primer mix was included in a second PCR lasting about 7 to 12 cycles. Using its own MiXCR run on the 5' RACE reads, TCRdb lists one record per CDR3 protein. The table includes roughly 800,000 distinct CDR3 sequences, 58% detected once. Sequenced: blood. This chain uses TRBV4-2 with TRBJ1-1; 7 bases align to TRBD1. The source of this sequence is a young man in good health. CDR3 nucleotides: TGTGCCAGCAGCCCGCTCGGACAGGAGGGCACTGAAGCTTTCTTT. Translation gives CASSPLGQEGTEAFF.